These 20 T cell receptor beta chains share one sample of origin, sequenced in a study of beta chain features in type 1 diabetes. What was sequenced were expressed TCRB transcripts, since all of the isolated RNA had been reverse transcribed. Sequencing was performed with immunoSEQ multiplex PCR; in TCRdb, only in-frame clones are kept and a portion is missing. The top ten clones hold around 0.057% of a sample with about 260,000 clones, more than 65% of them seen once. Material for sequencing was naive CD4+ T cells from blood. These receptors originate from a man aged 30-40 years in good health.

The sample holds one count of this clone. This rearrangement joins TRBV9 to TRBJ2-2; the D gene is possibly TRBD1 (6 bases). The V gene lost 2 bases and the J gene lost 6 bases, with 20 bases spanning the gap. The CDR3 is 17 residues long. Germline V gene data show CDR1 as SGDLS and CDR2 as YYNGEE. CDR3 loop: CASSVGAPPRSPGELFF. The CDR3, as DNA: TGTGCCAGCAGCGTGGGGGCTCCACCCCGATCACCCGGGGAGCTGTTTTTT.

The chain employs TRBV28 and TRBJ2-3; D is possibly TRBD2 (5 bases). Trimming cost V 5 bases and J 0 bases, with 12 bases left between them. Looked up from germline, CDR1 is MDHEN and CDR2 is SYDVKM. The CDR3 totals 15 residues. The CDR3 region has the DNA TGTGCCAGCAGTCTCCGGACGGGAAGCACAGATACGCAGTATTTT. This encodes CASSLRTGSTDTQYF.

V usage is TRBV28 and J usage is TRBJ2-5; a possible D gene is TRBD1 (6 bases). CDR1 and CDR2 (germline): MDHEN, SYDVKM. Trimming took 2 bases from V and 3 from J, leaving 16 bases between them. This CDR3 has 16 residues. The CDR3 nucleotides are TGTGCCAGCAGTTTAGCATCCGGACAGAGGAAAGAGACCCAGTACTTC. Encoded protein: CASSLASGQRKETQYF.

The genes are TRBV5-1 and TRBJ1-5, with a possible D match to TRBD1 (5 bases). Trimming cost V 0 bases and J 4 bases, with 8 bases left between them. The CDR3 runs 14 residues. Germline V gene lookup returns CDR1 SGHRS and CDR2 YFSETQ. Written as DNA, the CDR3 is TGCGCCAGCAGCTTGGAGGCAGGGAATCAGCCCCAGCATTTT. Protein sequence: CASSLEAGNQPQHF.

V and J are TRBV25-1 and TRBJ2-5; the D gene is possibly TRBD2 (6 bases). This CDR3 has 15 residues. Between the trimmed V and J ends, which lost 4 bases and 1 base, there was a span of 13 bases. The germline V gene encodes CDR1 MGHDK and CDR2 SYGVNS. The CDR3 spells CASSVIGGSQETQYF. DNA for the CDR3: TGTGCCAGCAGTGTAATCGGGGGTTCCCAAGAGACCCAGTACTTC.

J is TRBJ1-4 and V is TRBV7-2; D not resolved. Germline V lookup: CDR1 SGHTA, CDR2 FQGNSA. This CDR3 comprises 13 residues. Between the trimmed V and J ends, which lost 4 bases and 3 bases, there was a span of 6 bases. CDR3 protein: CASSWAPNEKLFF. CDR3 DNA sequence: TGTGCCAGCAGCTGGGCCCCTAATGAAAAACTGTTTTTT.

The CDR3, as DNA: TGTGCCACCTCAGCGTTCCTTAGCTCCTACGAGCAGTACTTC. This sequence encodes CATSAFLSSYEQYF. This rearrangement joins TRBV2 to TRBJ2-7; D unclear. The CDR3 covers 14 residues. The germline V and J ends were trimmed by 10 bases and 0 bases, with 16 bases remaining between them. CDR1 is SNHLY, CDR2 FYNNEI, per germline.

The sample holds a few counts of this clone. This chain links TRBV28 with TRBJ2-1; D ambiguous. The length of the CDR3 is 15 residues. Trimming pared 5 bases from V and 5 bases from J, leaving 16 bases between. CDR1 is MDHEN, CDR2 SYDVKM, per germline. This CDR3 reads CASSQQVRGNNEQFF. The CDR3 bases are TGTGCCAGCAGTCAGCAGGTTCGTGGGAACAATGAGCAGTTCTTC.

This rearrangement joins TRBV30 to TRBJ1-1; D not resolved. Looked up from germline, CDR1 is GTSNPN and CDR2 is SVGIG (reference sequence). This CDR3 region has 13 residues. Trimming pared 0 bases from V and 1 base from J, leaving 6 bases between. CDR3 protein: CAWSVHTNTEAFF. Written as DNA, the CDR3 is TGTGCCTGGAGTGTACACACGAACACTGAAGCTTTCTTT.

The DNA of the CDR3 is TGTGCCAGCAGTGACTCGAAGGCCTACACCGGGGAGCTGTTTTTT. As protein: CASSDSKAYTGELFF. V and J are TRBV6-4 and TRBJ2-2; unclear D gene. The CDR3 length is 15 residues. V was cut by 0 bases and J by 3 bases, with 8 bases left in between. Per germline, CDR1 MRHNA and CDR2 SNTAGT.

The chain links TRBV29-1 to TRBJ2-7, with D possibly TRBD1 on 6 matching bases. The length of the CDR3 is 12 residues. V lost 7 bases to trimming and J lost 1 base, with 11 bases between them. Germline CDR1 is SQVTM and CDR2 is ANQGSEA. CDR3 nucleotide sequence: TGCAGCGGCGAAGGGACATCCTACGAGCAGTACTTC. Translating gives CSGEGTSYEQYF.

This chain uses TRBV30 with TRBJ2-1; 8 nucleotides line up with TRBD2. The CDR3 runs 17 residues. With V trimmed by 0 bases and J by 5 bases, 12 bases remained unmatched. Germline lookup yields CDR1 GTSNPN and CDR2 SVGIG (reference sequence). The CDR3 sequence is CAWSVLSGGSKNNEQFF. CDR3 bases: TGTGCCTGGAGTGTACTCAGCGGGGGTTCAAAAAACAATGAGCAGTTCTTC. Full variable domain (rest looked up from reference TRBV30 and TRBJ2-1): SQTIHQWPATLVQPVGSPLSLECTVEGTSNPNLYWYRQAAGRGLQLLFYSVGIGQISSEVPQNLSASRPQDRQFILSSKKLLLSDSGFYLCAWSVLSGGSKNNEQFFGPGTRLTVL.

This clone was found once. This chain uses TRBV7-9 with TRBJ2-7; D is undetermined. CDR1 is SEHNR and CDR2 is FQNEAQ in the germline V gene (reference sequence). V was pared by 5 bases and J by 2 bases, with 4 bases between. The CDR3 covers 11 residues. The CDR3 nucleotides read TGTGCCAGCAGCGATACCTACGAGCAGTACTTC. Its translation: CASSDTYEQYF.

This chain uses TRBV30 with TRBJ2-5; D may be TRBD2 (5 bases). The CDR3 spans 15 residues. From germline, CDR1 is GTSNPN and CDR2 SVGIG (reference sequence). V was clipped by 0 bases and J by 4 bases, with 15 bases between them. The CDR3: CAWSVPSGSSETQYF. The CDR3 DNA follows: TGTGCCTGGAGTGTACCCTCGGGGTCATCAGAGACCCAGTACTTC.

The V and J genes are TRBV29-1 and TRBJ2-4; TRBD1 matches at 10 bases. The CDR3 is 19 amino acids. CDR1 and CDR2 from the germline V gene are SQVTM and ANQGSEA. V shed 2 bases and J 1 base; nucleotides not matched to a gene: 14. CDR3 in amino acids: CSVELRGLGQGEAKNIQYF. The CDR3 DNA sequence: TGCAGCGTTGAATTAAGGGGCTTAGGACAGGGGGAGGCCAAAAACATTCAGTACTTC.

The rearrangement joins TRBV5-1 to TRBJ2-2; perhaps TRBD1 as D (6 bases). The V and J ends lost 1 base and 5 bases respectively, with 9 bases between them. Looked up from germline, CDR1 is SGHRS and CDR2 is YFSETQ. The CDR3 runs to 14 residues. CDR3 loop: CASSLRRGTGELFF. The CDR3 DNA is TGCGCCAGCAGCTTGCGCAGGGGTACCGGGGAGCTGTTTTTT.

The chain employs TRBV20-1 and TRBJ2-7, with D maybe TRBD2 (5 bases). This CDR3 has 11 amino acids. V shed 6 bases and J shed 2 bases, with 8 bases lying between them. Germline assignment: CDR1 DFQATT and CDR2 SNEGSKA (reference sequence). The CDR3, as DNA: TGCAGTGCAAATAGCGCCTACGAGCAGTACTTC. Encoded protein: CSANSAYEQYF.

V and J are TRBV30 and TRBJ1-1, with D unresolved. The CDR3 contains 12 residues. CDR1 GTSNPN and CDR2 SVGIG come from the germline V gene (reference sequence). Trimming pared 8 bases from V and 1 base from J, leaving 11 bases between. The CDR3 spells CARRQANTEAFF. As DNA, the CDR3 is TGTGCCCGTCGTCAGGCGAACACTGAAGCTTTCTTT.

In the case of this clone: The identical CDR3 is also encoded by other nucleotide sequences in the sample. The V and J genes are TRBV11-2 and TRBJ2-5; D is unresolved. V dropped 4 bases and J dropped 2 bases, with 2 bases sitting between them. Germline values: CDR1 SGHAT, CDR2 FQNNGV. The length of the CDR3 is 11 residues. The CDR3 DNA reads TGTGCCAGCAGCTCGCAAGAGACCCAGTACTTC. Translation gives CASSSQETQYF.

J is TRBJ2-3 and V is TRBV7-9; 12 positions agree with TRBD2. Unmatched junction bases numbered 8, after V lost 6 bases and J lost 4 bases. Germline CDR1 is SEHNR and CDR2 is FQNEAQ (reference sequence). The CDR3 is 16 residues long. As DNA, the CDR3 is TGTGCCAGCAGACGTACCGGGACTAGCGGGTCAGATACGCAGTATTTT. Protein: CASRRTGTSGSDTQYF.